The subject of this entry is one TCR beta chain. Its antigen remains unidentified. The table came from immunoSEQ multiplex PCR; TCRdb's copy has only in-frame clones and leaves some out. This sample has some 69,000 clones, with approximately 96% found just once. The sample is drawn from a study of cytomegalovirus exposure and HLA in healthy donors. This CDR3 is built from 14 residues. Germline values: CDR1 LNHDA, CDR2 SQIVND (reference sequence). Deletions cut 7 bases from V and 2 bases from J, with 12 bases between. Study-wide findings and caveats: Some TCR beta chains (more than 150 of them) were listed as cytomegalovirus-associated. Most TCR sequences were rare, but some public TCRs occurred in many donors. The tendency of first-cohort TCR clusters to co-occur in the 95 to 150 validation repertoires was the finding of a later analysis. Specificity for CMV antigens was confirmed in vitro for a few of the CMV-associated chains.

This clonotype was sampled from a man aged 18 to 30 in good health and CMV-seronegative. The sample was PBMCs. The J gene is TRBJ1-5, the V gene TRBV19, with D perhaps matching TRBD1 (5 bases). CDR3 sequence: CASTGGDGNQPQHF. CDR3 coding DNA: TGTGCCAGTACCGGAGGGGATGGCAATCAGCCCCAGCATTTT.